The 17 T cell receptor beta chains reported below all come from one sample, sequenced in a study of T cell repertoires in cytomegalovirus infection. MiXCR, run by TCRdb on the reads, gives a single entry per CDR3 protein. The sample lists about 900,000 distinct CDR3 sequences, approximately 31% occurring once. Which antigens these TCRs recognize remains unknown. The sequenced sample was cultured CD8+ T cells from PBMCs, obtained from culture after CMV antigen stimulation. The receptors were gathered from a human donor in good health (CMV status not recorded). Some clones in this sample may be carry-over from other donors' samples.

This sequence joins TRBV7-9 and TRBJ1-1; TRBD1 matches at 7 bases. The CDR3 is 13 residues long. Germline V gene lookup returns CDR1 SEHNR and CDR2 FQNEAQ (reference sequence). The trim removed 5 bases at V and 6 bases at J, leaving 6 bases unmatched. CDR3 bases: TGTGCCAGCAGCCCTCGAGGACAGGCTGAAGCTTTCTTT. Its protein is CASSPRGQAEAFF.

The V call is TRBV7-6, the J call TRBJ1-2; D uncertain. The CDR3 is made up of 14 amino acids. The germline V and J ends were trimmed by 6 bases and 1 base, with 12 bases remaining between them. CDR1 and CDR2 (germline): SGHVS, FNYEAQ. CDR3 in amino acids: CASSRTDHNYGYTF. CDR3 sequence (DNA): TGTGCCAGCAGTCGGACGGACCATAACTATGGCTACACCTTC.

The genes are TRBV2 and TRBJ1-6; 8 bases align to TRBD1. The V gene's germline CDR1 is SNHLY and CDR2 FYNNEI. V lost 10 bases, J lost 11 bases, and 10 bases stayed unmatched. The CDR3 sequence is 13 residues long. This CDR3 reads CATRDRLGAPLHF. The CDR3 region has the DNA TGTGCCACCCGGGACAGGTTAGGGGCACCCCTCCACTTT. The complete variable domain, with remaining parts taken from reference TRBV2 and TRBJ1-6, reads EPEVTQTPSHQVTQMGQEVILRCVPISNHLYFYWYRQILGQKVEFLVSFYNNEISEKSEIFDDQFSVERPDGSNFTLKIRSTKLEDSAMYFCATRDRLGAPLHFGNGTRLTVT.

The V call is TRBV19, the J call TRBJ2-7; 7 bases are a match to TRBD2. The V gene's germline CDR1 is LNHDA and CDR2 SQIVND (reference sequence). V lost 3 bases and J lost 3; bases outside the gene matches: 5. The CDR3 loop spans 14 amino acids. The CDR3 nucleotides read TGTGCCAGTAGTATTGGGCTAGCGGACTACGAGCAGTACTTC. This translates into CASSIGLADYEQYF.

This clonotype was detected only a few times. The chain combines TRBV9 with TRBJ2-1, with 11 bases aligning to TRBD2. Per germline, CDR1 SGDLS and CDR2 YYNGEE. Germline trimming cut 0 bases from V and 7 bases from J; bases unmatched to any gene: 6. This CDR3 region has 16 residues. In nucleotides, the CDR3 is TGTGCCAGCAGCGTAGGGATAGCGGGGGGGCGAAATGAGCAGTTCTTC. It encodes CASSVGIAGGRNEQFF. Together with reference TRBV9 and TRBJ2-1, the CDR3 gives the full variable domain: DSGVTQTPKHLITATGQRVTLRCSPRSGDLSVYWYQQSLDQGLQFLIQYYNGEERAKGNILERFSAQQFPDLHSELNLSSLELGDSALYFCASSVGIAGGRNEQFFGPGTRLTVL.

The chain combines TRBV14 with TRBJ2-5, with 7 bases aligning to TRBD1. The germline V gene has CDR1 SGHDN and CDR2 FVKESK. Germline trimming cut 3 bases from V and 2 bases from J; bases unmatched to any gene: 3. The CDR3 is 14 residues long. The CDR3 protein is CASSHLGQQETQYF. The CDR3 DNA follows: TGTGCCAGCAGCCACCTGGGACAGCAAGAGACCCAGTACTTC.

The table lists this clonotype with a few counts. CDR3 sequence (DNA): TGTGCCATCGGACTCGCGACAGCCTCTAACACTGAAGCTTTCTTT. Translation: CAIGLATASNTEAFF. The chain uses TRBV5-4 and TRBJ1-1; perhaps TRBD1 as D (5 bases). Germline CDR1 reads SGHNT; CDR2 reads YYREEE (reference sequence). This CDR3 is 15 amino acids long. The V end was cut by 9 bases, the J end by 2 bases, with 20 bases between.

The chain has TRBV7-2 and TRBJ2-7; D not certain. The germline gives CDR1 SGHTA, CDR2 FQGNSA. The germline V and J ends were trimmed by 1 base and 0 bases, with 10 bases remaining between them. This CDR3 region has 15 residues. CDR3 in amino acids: CASSLVPSTSYEQYF. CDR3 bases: TGTGCCAGCAGCTTAGTGCCGTCCACCTCCTACGAGCAGTACTTC. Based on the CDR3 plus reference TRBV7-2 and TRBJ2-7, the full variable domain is GAGVSQSPSNKVTEKGKDVELRCDPISGHTALYWYRQSLGQGLEFLIYFQGNSAPDKSGLPSDRFSAERTGGSVSTLTIQRTQQEDSAVYLCASSLVPSTSYEQYFGPGTRLTVT.

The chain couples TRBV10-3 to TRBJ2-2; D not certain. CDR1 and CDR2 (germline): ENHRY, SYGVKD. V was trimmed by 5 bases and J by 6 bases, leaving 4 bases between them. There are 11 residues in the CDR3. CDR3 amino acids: CAISTPGELFF. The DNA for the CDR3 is TGTGCCATCAGTACTCCCGGGGAGCTGTTTTTT.

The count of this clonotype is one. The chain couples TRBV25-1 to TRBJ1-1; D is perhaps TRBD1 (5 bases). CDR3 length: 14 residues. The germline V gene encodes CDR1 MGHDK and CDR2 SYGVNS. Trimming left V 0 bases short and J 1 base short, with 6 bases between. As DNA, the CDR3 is TGTGCCAGCAGTGAATATGGACAGAACACTGAAGCTTTCTTT. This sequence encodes CASSEYGQNTEAFF. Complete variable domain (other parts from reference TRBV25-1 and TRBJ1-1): EADIYQTPRYLVIGTGKKITLECSQTMGHDKMYWYQQDPGMELHLIHYSYGVNSTEKGDLSSESTVSRIRTEHFPLTLESARPSHTSQYLCASSEYGQNTEAFFGQGTRLTVV.

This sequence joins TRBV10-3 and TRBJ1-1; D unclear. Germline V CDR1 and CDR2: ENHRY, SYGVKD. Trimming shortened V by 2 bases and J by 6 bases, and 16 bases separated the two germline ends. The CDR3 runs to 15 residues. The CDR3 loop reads CAISEPQKIGAEAFF. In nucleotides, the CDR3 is TGTGCCATCAGTGAGCCCCAAAAAATTGGGGCTGAAGCTTTCTTT.

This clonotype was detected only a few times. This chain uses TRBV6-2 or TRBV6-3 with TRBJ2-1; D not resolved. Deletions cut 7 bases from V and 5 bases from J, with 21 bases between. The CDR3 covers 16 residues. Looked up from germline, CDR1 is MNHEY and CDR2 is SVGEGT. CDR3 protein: CASNQPGGRANNEQFF. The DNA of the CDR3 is TGTGCCAGCAACCAACCAGGCGGTCGAGCAAACAATGAGCAGTTCTTC.

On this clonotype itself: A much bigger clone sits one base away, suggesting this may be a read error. CDR3 bases: TGTGCCAGCAGCCCTTTCTGGCGGGGGGGCCATATGTCCGGGGAGCTGTTTTTT. Its protein is CASSPFWRGGHMSGELFF. The chain employs TRBV7-3 and TRBJ2-2; 9 bases fit TRBD2. Germline trimming cut 5 bases from V and 6 bases from J; bases unmatched to any gene: 16. The CDR3 contains 18 residues. Germline V gene sequence: CDR1 SGHTA, CDR2 FQGTGA.

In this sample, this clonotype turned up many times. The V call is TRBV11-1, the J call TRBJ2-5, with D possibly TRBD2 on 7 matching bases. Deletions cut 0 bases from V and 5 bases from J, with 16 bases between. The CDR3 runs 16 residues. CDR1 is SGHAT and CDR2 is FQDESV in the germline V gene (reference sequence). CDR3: CASSLADRGARETQYF. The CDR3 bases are TGTGCCAGCAGCTTAGCCGACCGGGGGGCCAGGGAGACCCAGTACTTC.

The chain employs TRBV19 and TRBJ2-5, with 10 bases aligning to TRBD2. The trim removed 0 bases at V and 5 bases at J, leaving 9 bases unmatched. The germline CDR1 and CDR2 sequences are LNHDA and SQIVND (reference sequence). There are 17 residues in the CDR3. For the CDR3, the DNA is TGTGCCAGTAGTATAGACCCCCCAGCGGGGGGGCGTGAGACCCAGTACTTC. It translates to CASSIDPPAGGRETQYF.

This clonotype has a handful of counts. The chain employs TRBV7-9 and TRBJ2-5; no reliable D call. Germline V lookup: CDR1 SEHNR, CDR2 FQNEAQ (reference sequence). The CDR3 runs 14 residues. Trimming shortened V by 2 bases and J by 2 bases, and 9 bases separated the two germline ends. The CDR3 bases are TGTGCCAGCAGCTTAAAGTCGCTACAAGAGACCCAGTACTTC. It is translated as CASSLKSLQETQYF.

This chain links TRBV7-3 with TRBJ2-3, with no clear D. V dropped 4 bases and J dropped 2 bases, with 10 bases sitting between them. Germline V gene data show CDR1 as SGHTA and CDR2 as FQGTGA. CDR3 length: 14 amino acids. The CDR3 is CASSSGSYTDTQYF. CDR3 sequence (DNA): TGTGCCAGCAGCTCCGGGTCTTACACAGATACGCAGTATTTT.